This T cell receptor (beta chain) was captured by sequencing in a study of response to subunit inactivated influenza vaccine. Study-level points and caveats: That few new T cells are recruited by each seasonal influenza vaccination was the authors' suggestion.

V lost 6 bases to trimming and J lost 9 bases, with 18 bases between them. This CDR3 contains 14 residues. This clonotype turned up a few times. The target antigen is unknown. Via MiXCR, TCRdb re-called the RT-PCR reads, giving one row per CDR3 protein. The table includes hundreds of thousands of distinct CDR3 sequences, roughly 23% detected once. The TCR was taken from a man aged 45-60 years who received an inactivated influenza vaccine. Sample: CD4+ T cells sorted from PBMCs, taken approximately 5 days after vaccination. The chain employs TRBV12-3 or TRBV12-4 and TRBJ1-5; a possible D gene is TRBD1 (6 bases). The CDR3 bases are TGTGCCAGCAGGGACCGGGACACCGGTTCGCCCCAGCATTTT. Translated, it gives CASRDRDTGSPQHF.